In its sample, the clone carrying this T cell receptor beta chain was seen once. These data belong to a study of T cell changes during pregnancy in multiple sclerosis. Here immunoSEQ multiplex PCR was the method, and the copy in TCRdb shows in-frame clones only, minus some. The sample lists 40,000 or so clones, around 90% occurring once. The V and J ends lost 5 bases and 1 base respectively, with 12 bases between them. Germline V gene lookup returns CDR1 SEHNR and CDR2 FQNEAQ (reference sequence). This CDR3 has 15 amino acids. The sample here was CD4+ T cells from peripheral blood mononuclear cells, taken in the third trimester of pregnancy. The receptor was isolated from a female donor with multiple sclerosis, enrolled in a pregnancy study. The chain couples TRBV7-9 to TRBJ1-5; TRBD1 might be the D (6 bases). The CDR3 here is CASSPGTPSNQPQHF. CDR3 DNA: TGTGCCAGCAGCCCCGGGACACCAAGCAATCAGCCCCAGCATTTT. Full variable domain (outside the CDR3, taken from reference TRBV7-9 and TRBJ1-5): DTGVSQNPRHKITKRGQNVTFRCDPISEHNRLYWYRQTLGQGPEFLTYFQNEAQLEKSRLLSDRFSAERPKGSFSTLEIQRTEQGDSAMYLCASSPGTPSNQPQHFGDGTRLSIL.